A single sample gave rise to the 5 T cell receptor beta chains below, sequenced in a study of blood T cells in healthy people across ages. A J-beta primer mix and a sample-barcoded 5' primer were used in a second PCR of roughly 6 to 11 cycles. TCRdb used MiXCR to reprocess the 5' RACE reads, holding one entry per CDR3 protein. Counted here are approximately 670,000 distinct CDR3 sequences, roughly 41% occurring once; the ten biggest clones make up about 30%. Sequencing was carried out using blood. These receptors were collected from an elderly man in good health.

The chain uses TRBV19 and TRBJ2-6, with 9 bases that match TRBD2. The CDR3 runs 18 residues. V lost 7 bases and J lost 0; bases outside the gene matches: 10. Germline V CDR1 and CDR2: LNHDA, SQIVND (reference sequence). CDR3 nucleotides: TGTGCCAGTACTCGCGGGGGGGCCGGAAGCTCTGGGGCCAACGTCCTGACTTTC. Translation gives CASTRGGAGSSGANVLTF. The complete variable domain, with remaining parts taken from reference TRBV19 and TRBJ2-6, reads DGGITQSPKYLFRKEGQNVTLSCEQNLNHDAMYWYRQDPGQGLRLIYYSQIVNDFQKGDIAEGYSVSREKKESFPLTVTSAQKNPTAFYLCASTRGGAGSSGANVLTFGAGSRLTVL.

The chain carries TRBV6-6 and TRBJ2-5; D uncertain. Trimming took 6 bases from V and 5 from J, leaving 16 bases between them. Germline assignment: CDR1 MNHNY and CDR2 SVGAGI (reference sequence). The CDR3 runs 14 residues. In nucleotides, the CDR3 is TGTGCCAGCAGCCACCCTGCCGGTGGCGAGACCCAGTACTTC. This sequence encodes CASSHPAGGETQYF.

This clonotype was recorded at least ten times. This chain links TRBV7-2 with TRBJ2-5, with 10 bases identical to TRBD1. This CDR3 spans 15 amino acids. J lost 3 bases, V lost 4 bases, and 5 bases had no gene match. The germline V gene encodes CDR1 SGHTA and CDR2 FQGNSA. In DNA form, the CDR3 reads TGTGCCAGCAGCTCCAAGGGACAGGGGAAAGAGACCCAGTACTTC. Residues: CASSSKGQGKETQYF.

V and J are TRBV6-2 or TRBV6-3 and TRBJ2-4; 7 nucleotides line up with TRBD1. The end of the DNA aligns better with TRBJ2-7, so the J call may be wrong. CDR3 size: 13 residues. Looked up from germline, CDR1 is MNHEY and CDR2 is SVGEGT. The CDR3 protein is CASRQGFSYEQYF. As DNA, the CDR3 is TGTGCCAGCAGACAGGGGTTCTCCTACGAGCAGTACTTC.

This clonotype was found a few times. The V and J genes are TRBV6-2 or TRBV6-3 and TRBJ2-5, with 13 bases aligning to TRBD2. The CDR3 is made up of 21 amino acids. Germline CDR1 and CDR2: MNHEY and SVGEGT. The V and J ends lost 0 bases and 0 bases, in that order; junction bases with no gene match: 13. In nucleotides, the CDR3 is TGTGCCAGCAGTTACTCTAAATCGCGGACTAGCGGGGGCACCTACCAAGAGACCCAGTACTTC. Translation: CASSYSKSRTSGGTYQETQYF.